Presented here are 23 T cell receptor beta chains from one specimen sequenced in a study of blood T cell repertoires in COVID-19. The table came from immunoSEQ multiplex PCR; TCRdb's copy has only in-frame clones and leaves some out. The table has about 330,000 clones, roughly 90% seen once. The specimen sequenced was peripheral blood. The receptors come from a woman aged 50 to 60 with active or convalescent COVID-19.

In DNA, the CDR3 is TGTGCCAGCAGCCAGGACAGGGGGTATGGCTACACCTTC. It translates to CASSQDRGYGYTF. The chain uses TRBV7-2 and TRBJ1-2; 10 bases match TRBD1. CDR1 and CDR2 (germline): SGHTA, FQGNSA. The CDR3 is 13 amino acids. The trim removed 5 bases at V and 5 bases at J, leaving 2 bases unmatched.

Here the CDR3 reads CASSQTGYNSPLHF. The CDR3 DNA reads as TGTGCCAGCAGCCAGACAGGGTATAATTCACCCCTCCACTTT. This sequence joins TRBV14 and TRBJ1-6, with 7 bases lining up with TRBD1. V lost 3 bases, J lost 4 bases, and 0 bases stayed unmatched. The germline CDR1 and CDR2 sequences are SGHDN and FVKESK. This CDR3 spans 14 amino acids.

This clone appeared once. The rearrangement uses TRBV21-1 and TRBJ2-7; the DNA was not compared with TRBD1, the D call given in the table. TRBV21-1 is labeled a pseudogene. The CDR3 extends over 16 amino acids. As DNA, the CDR3 is TGTGCCAGCAGGGAAACCCCCTCCAGGCCCTGGTACGAGCAGTACTTC. Protein product: CASRETPSRPWYEQYF.

The chain employs TRBV30 and TRBJ1-4; a weak D match, TRBD1 (5 bases). Trimming shortened V by 8 bases and J by 7 bases, and 17 bases separated the two germline ends. CDR1 and CDR2 from the germline V gene are GTSNPN and SVGIG (reference sequence). CDR3 size: 13 residues. Here the CDR3 reads CAGDGGVREKLFF. The CDR3 DNA reads TGTGCCGGAGATGGGGGGGTTCGTGAAAAACTGTTTTTT.

This clone was seen once. This chain joins TRBV12-3 or TRBV12-4 and TRBJ2-7; perhaps TRBD2 as D (5 bases). The CDR3 extends over 13 amino acids. Deletions cut 4 bases from V and 0 bases from J, with 7 bases between. The CDR3 here is CASSYGLSYEQYF. In DNA form, the CDR3 reads TGTGCCAGCAGTTACGGACTCTCCTACGAGCAGTACTTC.

The chain recombines TRBV2 with TRBJ1-2; 7 bases match TRBD1. J gave up 0 bases and V 5 bases, and 6 bases lay outside the gene matches. The CDR3 spans 15 residues. Germline values: CDR1 SNHLY, CDR2 FYNNEI. CDR3 region: CASSQRTGANYGYTF. DNA of the CDR3: TGTGCCAGCAGTCAAAGGACAGGAGCTAACTATGGCTACACCTTC. The whole variable domain, filled in from reference TRBV2 and TRBJ1-2, reads EPEVTQTPSHQVTQMGQEVILRCVPISNHLYFYWYRQILGQKVEFLVSFYNNEISEKSEIFDDQFSVERPDGSNFTLKIRSTKLEDSAMYFCASSQRTGANYGYTFGSGTRLTVV.

The chain combines TRBV30 with TRBJ1-1, with a possible D match to TRBD1 (6 bases). The CDR3 consists of 14 residues. Trimming took 5 bases from V and 0 from J, leaving 13 bases between them. From germline, CDR1 is GTSNPN and CDR2 SVGIG (reference sequence). CDR3 sequence (DNA): TGTGCCTGGTCAAACAGGGCCATGAACACTGAAGCTTTCTTT. It codes for CAWSNRAMNTEAFF.

The sample holds one count of this clone. The V gene is TRBV11-3, the J gene TRBJ2-2; 9 nucleotides line up with TRBD2. CDR3 length: 15 residues. The J segment lost 6 bases and the V segment lost 3 bases, leaving 5 bases of the junction unmatched. Germline lookup yields CDR1 SGHNT and CDR2 YENEEA. The CDR3 region is CASSFGAGGPGELFF. CDR3 DNA sequence: TGTGCCAGCAGCTTTGGGGCGGGAGGGCCCGGGGAGCTGTTTTTT.

This chain connects TRBV9 to TRBJ2-2; D is perhaps TRBD2 (7 bases). This CDR3 is 16 amino acids long. The germline CDR1 and CDR2 sequences are SGDLS and YYNGEE. Trimming shortened V by 7 bases and J by 4 bases, and 20 bases separated the two germline ends. DNA of the CDR3: TGTGCCAGCGGAAAAACAGGGACTACCCTCACCGGGGAGCTGTTTTTT. As protein: CASGKTGTTLTGELFF.

As regards this clone: One end of the junction varies from germline; a read error may be responsible. The V and J genes are TRBV20-1 and TRBJ2-1, with 8 nucleotides matching TRBD1. CDR3 size: 16 residues. CDR1 and CDR2 (germline): DFQATT, SNEGSKA (reference sequence). Written as DNA, the CDR3 is TGCAGTGCTAGTTGGGCCGCAGGGGGCTTTTACAGTGAGCAGTTCTTC. Translating it yields CSASWAAGGFYSEQFF.

This chain links TRBV3-1 (or the pseudogene TRBV3-2) with TRBJ1-1; D is possibly TRBD1 (5 bases). V was shortened by 5 bases and J by 4 bases, with 11 bases between the two germline ends. The CDR3 consists of 13 residues. CDR1 is LGHDT and CDR2 is YNNKEL in the germline V gene (reference sequence). CDR3 amino acids: CASSGKGLTEAFF. The CDR3 bases are TGTGCCAGCAGCGGAAAGGGGCTCACTGAAGCTTTCTTT.

This chain uses TRBV12-5 with TRBJ1-1, with D perhaps matching TRBD1 (6 bases). The germline gives CDR1 LGHNT, CDR2 FRNRAP. The length of the CDR3 is 12 residues. Trimming cost V 3 bases and J 6 bases, with 8 bases left between them. CDR3 protein: CASGLGGAEAFF. CDR3 in DNA: TGTGCTAGTGGTTTAGGGGGAGCTGAAGCTTTCTTT.

The CDR3 loop is CASSLLAGANTGELFF. The CDR3, as DNA: TGTGCCAGCAGTTTGTTAGCGGGGGCGAACACCGGGGAGCTGTTTTTT. The gene calls are TRBV25-1 and TRBJ2-2; 9 bases agree with TRBD2. This CDR3 is 16 amino acids long. Germline V gives CDR1 MGHDK, CDR2 SYGVNS. V shed 5 bases and J 0 bases; nucleotides not matched to a gene: 4.

The chain is built from TRBV7-3 and TRBJ1-1; D gene uncertain. CDR3 length: 14 residues. CDR1 is SGHTA and CDR2 is FQGTGA in the germline V gene. Deletions cut 0 bases from V and 4 bases from J, with 9 bases between. The CDR3 sequence is CASSLTAEGTEAFF. The CDR3 DNA is TGTGCCAGCAGCTTAACCGCGGAGGGCACTGAAGCTTTCTTT.

The rearrangement uses TRBV28 and TRBJ1-2, with D unresolved. This CDR3 comprises 14 residues. V was cut by 5 bases and J by 2 bases, with 12 bases left in between. Germline V gene lookup returns CDR1 MDHEN and CDR2 SYDVKM. The CDR3 bases are TGTGCCAGCAGTATACGAACAAGAAACTATGGCTACACCTTC. Translated: CASSIRTRNYGYTF.

The chain uses TRBV12-3 or TRBV12-4 and TRBJ2-7; the D gene is possibly TRBD1 (5 bases). The CDR3 has 13 residues. Trimming took 4 bases from V and 3 from J, leaving 10 bases between them. The DNA for the CDR3 is TGTGCCAGCAGTTACGACAGAGACTACGAGCAGTACTTC. This translates into CASSYDRDYEQYF.

This rearrangement joins TRBV5-4 to TRBJ2-7; TRBD1 matches at 9 bases. The junction had 8 bases not matched to a gene; V was cut back by 4 bases and J by 6 bases. This CDR3 is built from 14 residues. In germline, CDR1 is SGHNT, CDR2 YYREEE (reference sequence). The CDR3 bases are TGTGCCAGCAGCGTCCGGGACAGGGCAGGCGAGCAGTACTTC. It yields the protein CASSVRDRAGEQYF.

The chain recombines TRBV28 with TRBJ1-2, with D uncertain. CDR1 is MDHEN, CDR2 SYDVKM, per germline. The CDR3 spans 12 residues. Trimming shortened V by 5 bases and J by 3 bases, and 7 bases separated the two germline ends. CDR3 loop: CASSPLYYGYTF. CDR3 DNA sequence: TGTGCCAGCAGTCCCCTCTACTATGGCTACACCTTC.

This clone was recorded a few times. This chain connects TRBV7-2 to TRBJ1-1; 8 bases are a match to TRBD1. Germline V gives CDR1 SGHTA, CDR2 FQGNSA. The CDR3 runs to 16 residues. V lost 1 base to trimming and J lost 5 bases; unmatched junction nucleotides: 9. Here the CDR3 reads CASSLGLSRGHTEAFF. The CDR3 region has the DNA TGTGCCAGCAGCTTAGGGTTATCCAGGGGGCATACTGAAGCTTTCTTT.

This clone was counted a single time. The rearrangement links TRBV5-1 to TRBJ1-1; D perhaps matches TRBD1 (5 bases). V lost 0 bases to trimming and J lost 2 bases, with 8 bases between them. The CDR3 sequence is 14 residues long. Per the germline V gene, CDR1 is SGHRS and CDR2 is YFSETQ. The CDR3 here is CASSLGQFNTEAFF. The CDR3 nucleotides read TGCGCCAGCAGCTTGGGACAGTTTAACACTGAAGCTTTCTTT.

This clone was recorded only once. This chain connects TRBV15 to TRBJ2-5; TRBD1 agrees at 10 bases. The CDR3 contains 21 residues. V was pared by 0 bases and J by 2 bases, with 18 bases of the junction left unmatched. Per the germline V gene, CDR1 is LNHNV and CDR2 is YYDKDF (reference sequence). The CDR3 is CATSREAGTGDGQALQETQYF. CDR3 DNA: TGTGCCACCAGCAGAGAAGCCGGGACAGGGGACGGGCAGGCCCTACAAGAGACCCAGTACTTC.

The chain links TRBV6-5 to TRBJ1-1; 8 bases map to TRBD1. The CDR3 length is 13 residues. The J segment lost 8 bases and the V segment lost 7 bases, leaving 9 bases of the junction unmatched. Germline V gene sequence: CDR1 MNHEY, CDR2 SVGAGI. The CDR3 DNA reads TGTGCCAGCACCGGGCAGGGGGCAAGGGAAGCTTTCTTT. It codes for CASTGQGAREAFF.

CDR3: CASSYRGRVNTEAFF. The CDR3 coding sequence is TGTGCCAGCAGTTATAGGGGCCGTGTGAACACTGAAGCTTTCTTT. The chain has TRBV6-2 or TRBV6-3 and TRBJ1-1, with a tentative D call TRBD1 (5 bases). With 3 bases removed from V and 0 bases from J, the gap between germline ends came to 11 bases. From germline, CDR1 is MNHEY and CDR2 SVGEGT. CDR3 length: 15 amino acids.